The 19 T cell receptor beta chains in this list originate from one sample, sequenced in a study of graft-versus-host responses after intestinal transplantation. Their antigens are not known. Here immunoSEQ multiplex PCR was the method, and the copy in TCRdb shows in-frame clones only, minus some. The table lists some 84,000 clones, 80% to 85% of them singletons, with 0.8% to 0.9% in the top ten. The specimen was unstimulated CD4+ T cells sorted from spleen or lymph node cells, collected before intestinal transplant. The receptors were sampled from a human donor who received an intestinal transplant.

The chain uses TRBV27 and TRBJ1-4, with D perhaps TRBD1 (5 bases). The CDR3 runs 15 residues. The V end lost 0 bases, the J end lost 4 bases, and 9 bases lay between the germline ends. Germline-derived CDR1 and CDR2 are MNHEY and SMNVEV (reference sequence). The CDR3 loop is CASSLSWGFNEKLFF. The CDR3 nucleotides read TGTGCCAGCAGTTTATCGTGGGGCTTTAATGAAAAACTGTTTTTT.

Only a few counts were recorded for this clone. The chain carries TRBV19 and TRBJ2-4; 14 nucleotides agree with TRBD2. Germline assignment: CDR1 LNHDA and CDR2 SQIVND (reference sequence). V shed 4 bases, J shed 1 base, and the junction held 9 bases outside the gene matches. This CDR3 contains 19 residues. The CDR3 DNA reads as TGTGCCAGTAGTAATCTAGGACTAGCGGGGGGCGAGGCCAAAAACATTCAGTACTTC. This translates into CASSNLGLAGGEAKNIQYF.

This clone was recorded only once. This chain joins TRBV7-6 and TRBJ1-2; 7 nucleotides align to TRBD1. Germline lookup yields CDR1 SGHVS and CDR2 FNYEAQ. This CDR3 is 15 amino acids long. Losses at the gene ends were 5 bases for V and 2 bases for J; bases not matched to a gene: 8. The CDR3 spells CASSPDVRGNYGYTF. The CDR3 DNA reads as TGTGCCAGCAGCCCCGACGTCAGGGGGAACTATGGCTACACCTTC.

The CDR3: CASSSGGTYNEQFF. The CDR3, as DNA: TGTGCCAGCAGTTCGGGGGGAACCTACAATGAGCAGTTCTTC. The rearrangement uses TRBV28 and TRBJ2-1; TRBD2 matches at 7 bases. J lost 2 bases, V lost 4 bases, and 2 bases had no gene match. This CDR3 has 14 amino acids. Germline V gene data show CDR1 as MDHEN and CDR2 as SYDVKM. The whole variable domain, remainder taken from reference TRBV28 and TRBJ2-1, is DVKVTQSSRYLVKRTGEKVFLECVQDMDHENMFWYRQDPGLGLRLIYFSYDVKMKEKGDIPEGYSVSREKKERFSLILESASTNQTSMYLCASSSGGTYNEQFFGPGTRLTVL.

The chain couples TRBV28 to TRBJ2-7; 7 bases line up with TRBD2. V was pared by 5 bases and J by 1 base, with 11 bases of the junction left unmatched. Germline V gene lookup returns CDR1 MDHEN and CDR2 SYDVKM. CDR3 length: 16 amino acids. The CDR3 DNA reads TGTGCCAGCAGTCGCCGGCTCGGCGGGGGTTCCTACGAGCAGTACTTC. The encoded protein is CASSRRLGGGSYEQYF.

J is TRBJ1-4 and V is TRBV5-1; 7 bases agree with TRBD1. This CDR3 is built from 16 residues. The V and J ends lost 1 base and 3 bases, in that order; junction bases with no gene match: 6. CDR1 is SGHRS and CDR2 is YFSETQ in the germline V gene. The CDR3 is CASSLSGGLANEKLFF. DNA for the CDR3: TGCGCCAGCAGCTTGTCAGGGGGGCTTGCTAATGAAAAACTGTTTTTT.

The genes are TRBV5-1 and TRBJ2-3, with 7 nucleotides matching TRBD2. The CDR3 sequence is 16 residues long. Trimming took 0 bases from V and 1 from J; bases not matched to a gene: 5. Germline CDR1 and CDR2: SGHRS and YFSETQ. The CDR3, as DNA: TGCGCCAGCAGCTTGGGGGCGGGAGATCGCACAGATACGCAGTATTTT. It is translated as CASSLGAGDRTDTQYF.

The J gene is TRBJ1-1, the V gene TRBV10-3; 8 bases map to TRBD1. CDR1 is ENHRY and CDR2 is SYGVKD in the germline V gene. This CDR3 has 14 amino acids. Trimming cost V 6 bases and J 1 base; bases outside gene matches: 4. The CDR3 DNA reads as TGTGCCATCAGGACAGGGGACACGAACACTGAAGCTTTCTTT. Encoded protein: CAIRTGDTNTEAFF.

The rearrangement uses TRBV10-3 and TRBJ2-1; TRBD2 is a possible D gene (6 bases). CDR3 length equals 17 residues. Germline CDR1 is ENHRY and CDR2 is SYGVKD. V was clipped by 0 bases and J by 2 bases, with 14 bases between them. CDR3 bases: TGTGCCATCAGTGAGTCCTTAGCGGCGGGGCCCTACAATGAGCAGTTCTTC. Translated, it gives CAISESLAAGPYNEQFF.

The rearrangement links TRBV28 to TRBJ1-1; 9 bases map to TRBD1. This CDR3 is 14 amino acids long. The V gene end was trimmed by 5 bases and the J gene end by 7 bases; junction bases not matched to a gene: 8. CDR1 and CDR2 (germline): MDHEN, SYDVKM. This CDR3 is CASSPDRGYGEAFF. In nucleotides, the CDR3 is TGTGCCAGCAGTCCGGACAGGGGCTACGGTGAAGCTTTCTTT. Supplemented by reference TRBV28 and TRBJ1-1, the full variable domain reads DVKVTQSSRYLVKRTGEKVFLECVQDMDHENMFWYRQDPGLGLRLIYFSYDVKMKEKGDIPEGYSVSREKKERFSLILESASTNQTSMYLCASSPDRGYGEAFFGQGTRLTVV.

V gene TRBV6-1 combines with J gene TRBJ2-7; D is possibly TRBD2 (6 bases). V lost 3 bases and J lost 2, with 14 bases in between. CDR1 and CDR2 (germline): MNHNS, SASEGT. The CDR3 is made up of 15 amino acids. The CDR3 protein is CASSDSTGVTYEQYF. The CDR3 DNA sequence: TGTGCCAGCAGTGATTCCACGGGAGTTACCTACGAGCAGTACTTC.

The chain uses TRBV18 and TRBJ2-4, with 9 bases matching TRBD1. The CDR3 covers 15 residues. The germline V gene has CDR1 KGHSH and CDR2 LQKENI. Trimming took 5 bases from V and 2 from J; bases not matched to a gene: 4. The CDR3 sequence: CASSSTGGTKNIQYF. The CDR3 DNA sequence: TGTGCCAGCTCATCGACAGGGGGAACCAAAAACATTCAGTACTTC.

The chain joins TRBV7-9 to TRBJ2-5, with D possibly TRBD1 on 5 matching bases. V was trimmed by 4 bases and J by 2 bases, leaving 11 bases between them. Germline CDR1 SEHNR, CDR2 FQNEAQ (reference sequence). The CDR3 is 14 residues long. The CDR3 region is CASSSRQLQETQYF. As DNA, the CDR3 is TGTGCCAGCAGCTCGCGACAGTTACAAGAGACCCAGTACTTC.

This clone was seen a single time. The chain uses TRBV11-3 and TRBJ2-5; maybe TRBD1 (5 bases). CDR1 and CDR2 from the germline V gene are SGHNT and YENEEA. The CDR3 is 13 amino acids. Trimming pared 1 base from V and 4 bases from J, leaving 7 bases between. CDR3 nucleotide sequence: TGTGCCAGCAGCTTAGGGGGCTCAGAGACCCAGTACTTC. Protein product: CASSLGGSETQYF.

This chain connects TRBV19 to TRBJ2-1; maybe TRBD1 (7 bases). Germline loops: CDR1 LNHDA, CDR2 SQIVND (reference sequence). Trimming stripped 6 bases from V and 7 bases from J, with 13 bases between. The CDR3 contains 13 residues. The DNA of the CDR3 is TGTGCCAGTAGGGGCAGGGGGGTAAATGAGCAGTTCTTC. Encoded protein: CASRGRGVNEQFF.

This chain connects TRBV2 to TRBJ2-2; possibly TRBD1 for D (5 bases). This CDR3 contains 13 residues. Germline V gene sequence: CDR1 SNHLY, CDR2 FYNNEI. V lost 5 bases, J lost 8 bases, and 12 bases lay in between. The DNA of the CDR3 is TGTGCCAGCAGTTTGGTCAGACAGGGGGAGCTGTTTTTT. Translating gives CASSLVRQGELFF.

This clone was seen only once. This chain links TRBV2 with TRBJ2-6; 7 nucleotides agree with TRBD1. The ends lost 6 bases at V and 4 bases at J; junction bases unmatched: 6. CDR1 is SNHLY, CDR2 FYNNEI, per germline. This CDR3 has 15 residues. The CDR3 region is CASRGTGVGANVLTF. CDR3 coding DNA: TGTGCCAGCAGGGGAACAGGGGTCGGGGCCAACGTCCTGACTTTC.

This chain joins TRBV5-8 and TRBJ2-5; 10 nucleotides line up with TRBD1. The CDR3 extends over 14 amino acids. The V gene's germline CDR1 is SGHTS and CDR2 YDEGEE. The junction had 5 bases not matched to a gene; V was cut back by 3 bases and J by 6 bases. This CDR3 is CASSWTGGRKTQYF. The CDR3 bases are TGTGCCAGCAGCTGGACAGGGGGTCGAAAGACCCAGTACTTC.

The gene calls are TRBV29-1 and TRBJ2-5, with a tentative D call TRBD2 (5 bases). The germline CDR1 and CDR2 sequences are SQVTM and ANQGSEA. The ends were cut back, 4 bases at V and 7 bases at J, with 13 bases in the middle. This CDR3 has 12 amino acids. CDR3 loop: CSVGPGIGTQYF. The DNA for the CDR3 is TGCAGCGTTGGGCCGGGGATAGGGACCCAGTACTTC.